This entry concerns a single T cell receptor beta chain. V was pared by 3 bases and J by 11 bases, with 14 bases of the junction left unmatched. The CDR3 spans 16 residues. The germline V gene has CDR1 SGHNT and CDR2 YYREEE (reference sequence). In the original analysis: Cell counts per sample came from amplifying reference gene primers. Profiled with immunoSEQ multiplex PCR; TCRdb holds only in-frame clones, not every one. The DNA was the basis for D and trimming; V, J and clone size are from that table. The data contain approximately 91,000 clones, over 70% of them seen just once; the ten biggest clones take up over 15%. This record comes from a study of blood T cell repertoires in COVID-19. The overall study: From T cells, B-cell-depleted T cells, or PBMCs came the material, which was cDNA or gDNA.

The sequence derives from a human donor in a cohort sampled during active COVID-19. The sample comprised peripheral blood. The gene calls are TRBV5-4 and TRBJ1-4; 9 nucleotides agree with TRBD1. CDR3 loop: CASSSAPPGQGNKLFF. In nucleotides, the CDR3 is TGTGCCAGCAGCTCGGCCCCTCCGGGACAGGGCAATAAACTGTTTTTT.